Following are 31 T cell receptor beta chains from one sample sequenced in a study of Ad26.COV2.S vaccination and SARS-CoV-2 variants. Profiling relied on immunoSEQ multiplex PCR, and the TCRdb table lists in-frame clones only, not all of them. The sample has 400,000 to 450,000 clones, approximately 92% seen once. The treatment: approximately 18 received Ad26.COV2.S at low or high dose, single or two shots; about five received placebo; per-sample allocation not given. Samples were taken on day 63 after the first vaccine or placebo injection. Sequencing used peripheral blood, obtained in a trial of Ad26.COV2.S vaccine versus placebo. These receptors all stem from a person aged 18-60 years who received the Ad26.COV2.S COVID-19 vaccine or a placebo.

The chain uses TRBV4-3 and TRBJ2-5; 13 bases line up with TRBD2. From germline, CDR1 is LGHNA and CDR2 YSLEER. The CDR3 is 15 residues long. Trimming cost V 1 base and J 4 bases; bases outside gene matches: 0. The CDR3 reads CASSQGLAGGETQYF. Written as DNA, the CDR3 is TGCGCCAGCAGCCAAGGACTAGCGGGAGGAGAGACCCAGTACTTC.

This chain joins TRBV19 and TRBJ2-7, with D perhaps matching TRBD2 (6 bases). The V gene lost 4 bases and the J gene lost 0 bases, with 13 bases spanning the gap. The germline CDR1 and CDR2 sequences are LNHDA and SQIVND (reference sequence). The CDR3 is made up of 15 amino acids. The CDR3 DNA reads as TGTGCCAGTAGTAGGCTAGCGTCGAGCTCCTACGAGCAGTACTTC. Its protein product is CASSRLASSSYEQYF.

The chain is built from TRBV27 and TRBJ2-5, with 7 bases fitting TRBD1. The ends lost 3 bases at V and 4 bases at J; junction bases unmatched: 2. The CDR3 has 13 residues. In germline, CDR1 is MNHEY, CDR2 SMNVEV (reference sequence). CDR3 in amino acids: CASSFTGVETQYF. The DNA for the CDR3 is TGTGCCAGCAGTTTCACAGGGGTAGAGACCCAGTACTTC.

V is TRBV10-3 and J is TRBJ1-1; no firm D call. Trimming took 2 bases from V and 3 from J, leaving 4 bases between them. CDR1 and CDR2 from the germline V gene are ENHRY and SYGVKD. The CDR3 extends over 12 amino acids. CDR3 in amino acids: CAISETDTEAFF. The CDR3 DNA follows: TGTGCCATCAGTGAGACGGACACTGAAGCTTTCTTT.

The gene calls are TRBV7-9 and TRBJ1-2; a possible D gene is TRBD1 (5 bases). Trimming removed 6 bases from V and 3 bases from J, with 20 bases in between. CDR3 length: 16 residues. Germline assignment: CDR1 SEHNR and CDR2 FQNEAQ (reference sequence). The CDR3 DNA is TGTGCCAGCAGTTCTATCTACCGGGGGAGGGACTATGGCTACACCTTC. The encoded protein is CASSSIYRGRDYGYTF.

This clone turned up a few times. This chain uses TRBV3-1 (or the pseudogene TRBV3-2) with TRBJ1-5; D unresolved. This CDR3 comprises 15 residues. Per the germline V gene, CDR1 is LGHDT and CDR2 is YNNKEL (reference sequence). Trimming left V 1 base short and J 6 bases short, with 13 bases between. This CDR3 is CASSQGSSFGQPQHF. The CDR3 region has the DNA TGTGCCAGCAGCCAAGGATCGAGTTTCGGTCAGCCCCAGCATTTT.

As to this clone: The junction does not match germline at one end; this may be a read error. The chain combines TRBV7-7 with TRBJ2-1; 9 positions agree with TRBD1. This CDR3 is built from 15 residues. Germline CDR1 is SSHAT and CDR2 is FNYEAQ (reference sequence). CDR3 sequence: CASSSSGQGPNEQFF. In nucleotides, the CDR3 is TGTGCTAGCAGCTCCTCGGGACAGGGACCCAATGAGCAGTTCTTC. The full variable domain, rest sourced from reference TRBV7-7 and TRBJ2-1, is GAGVSQSPRYKVTKRGQDVTLRCDPISSHATLYWYQQALGQGPEFLTYFNYEAQPDKSGLPSDRFSAERPEGSISTLTIQRTEQRDSAMYRCASSSSGQGPNEQFFGPGTRLTVL.

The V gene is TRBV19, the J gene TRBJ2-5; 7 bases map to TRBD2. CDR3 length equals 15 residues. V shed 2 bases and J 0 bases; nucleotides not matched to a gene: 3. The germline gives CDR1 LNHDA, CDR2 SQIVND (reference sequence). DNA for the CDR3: TGTGCCAGTAGTATAAGGGGAGGGGACCAAGAGACCCAGTACTTC. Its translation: CASSIRGGDQETQYF.

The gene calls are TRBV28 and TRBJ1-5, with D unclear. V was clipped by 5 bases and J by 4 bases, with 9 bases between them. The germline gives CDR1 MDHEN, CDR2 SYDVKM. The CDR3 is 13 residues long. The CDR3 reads CASSDTENQPQHF. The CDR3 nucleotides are TGTGCCAGCAGTGACACGGAAAATCAGCCCCAGCATTTT. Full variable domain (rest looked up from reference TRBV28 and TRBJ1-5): DVKVTQSSRYLVKRTGEKVFLECVQDMDHENMFWYRQDPGLGLRLIYFSYDVKMKEKGDIPEGYSVSREKKERFSLILESASTNQTSMYLCASSDTENQPQHFGDGTRLSIL.

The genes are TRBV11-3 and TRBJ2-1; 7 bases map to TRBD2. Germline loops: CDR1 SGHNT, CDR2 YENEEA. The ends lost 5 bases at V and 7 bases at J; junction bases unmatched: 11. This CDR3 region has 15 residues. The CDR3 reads CASSPGDYRANEQFF. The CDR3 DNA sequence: TGTGCCAGCAGCCCGGGGGACTACCGGGCTAATGAGCAGTTCTTC.

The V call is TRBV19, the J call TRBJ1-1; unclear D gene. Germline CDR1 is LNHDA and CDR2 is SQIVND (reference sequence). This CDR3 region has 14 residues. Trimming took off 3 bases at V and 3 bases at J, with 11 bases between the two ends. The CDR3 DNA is TGTGCCAGTAGTATCATAGGAGGCGACACTGAAGCTTTCTTT. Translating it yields CASSIIGGDTEAFF.

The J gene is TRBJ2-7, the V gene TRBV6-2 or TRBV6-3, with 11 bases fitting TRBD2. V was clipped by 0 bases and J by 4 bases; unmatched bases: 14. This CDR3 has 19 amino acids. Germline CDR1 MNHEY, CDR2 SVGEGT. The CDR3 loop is CASSYSLGLAEKGSYEQYF. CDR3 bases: TGTGCCAGCAGTTACTCGTTGGGACTAGCGGAAAAGGGGAGTTACGAGCAGTACTTC.

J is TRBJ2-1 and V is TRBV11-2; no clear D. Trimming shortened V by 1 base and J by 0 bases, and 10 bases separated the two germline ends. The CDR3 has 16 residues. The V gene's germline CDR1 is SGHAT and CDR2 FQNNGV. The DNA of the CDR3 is TGTGCCAGCAGCTTAGTAGGCGGTCTCTCCTACAATGAGCAGTTCTTC. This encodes CASSLVGGLSYNEQFF. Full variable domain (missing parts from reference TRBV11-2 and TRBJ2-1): EAGVAQSPRYKIIEKRQSVAFWCNPISGHATLYWYQQILGQGPKLLIQFQNNGVVDDSQLPKDRFSAERLKGVDSTLKIQPAKLEDSAVYLCASSLVGGLSYNEQFFGPGTRLTVL.

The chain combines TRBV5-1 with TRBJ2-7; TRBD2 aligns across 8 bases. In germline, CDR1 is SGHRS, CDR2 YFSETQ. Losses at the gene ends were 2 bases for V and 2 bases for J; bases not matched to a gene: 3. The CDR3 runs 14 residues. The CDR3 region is CASSLERETYEQYF. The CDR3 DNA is TGCGCCAGCAGCTTAGAGCGGGAGACCTACGAGCAGTACTTC.

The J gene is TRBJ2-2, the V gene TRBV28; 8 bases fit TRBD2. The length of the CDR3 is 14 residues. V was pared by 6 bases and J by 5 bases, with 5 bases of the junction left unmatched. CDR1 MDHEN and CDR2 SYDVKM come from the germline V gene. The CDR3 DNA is TGTGCCAGCAGCCTAGCGGGCCTGACCGGGGAGCTGTTTTTT. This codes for CASSLAGLTGELFF.

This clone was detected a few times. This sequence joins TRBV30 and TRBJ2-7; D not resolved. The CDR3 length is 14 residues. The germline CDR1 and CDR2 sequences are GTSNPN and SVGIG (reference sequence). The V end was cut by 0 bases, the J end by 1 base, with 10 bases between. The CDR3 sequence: CAWSVEWPSYEQYF. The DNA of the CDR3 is TGTGCCTGGAGTGTTGAATGGCCTTCCTACGAGCAGTACTTC. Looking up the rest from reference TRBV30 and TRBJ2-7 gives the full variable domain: SQTIHQWPATLVQPVGSPLSLECTVEGTSNPNLYWYRQAAGRGLQLLFYSVGIGQISSEVPQNLSASRPQDRQFILSSKKLLLSDSGFYLCAWSVEWPSYEQYFGPGTRLTVT.

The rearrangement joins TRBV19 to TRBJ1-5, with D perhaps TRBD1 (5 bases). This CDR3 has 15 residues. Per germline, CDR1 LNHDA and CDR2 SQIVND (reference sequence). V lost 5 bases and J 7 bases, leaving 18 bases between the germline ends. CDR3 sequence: CASSPTPGTLQPQHF. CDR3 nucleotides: TGTGCCAGTAGTCCCACACCCGGGACTTTACAGCCCCAGCATTTT.

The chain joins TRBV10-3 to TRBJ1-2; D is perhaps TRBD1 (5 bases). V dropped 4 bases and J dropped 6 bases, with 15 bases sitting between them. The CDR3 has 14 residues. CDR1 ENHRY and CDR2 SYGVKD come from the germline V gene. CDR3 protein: CAISAGERMDGYTF. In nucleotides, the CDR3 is TGTGCCATCAGTGCGGGGGAGAGAATGGATGGCTACACCTTC.

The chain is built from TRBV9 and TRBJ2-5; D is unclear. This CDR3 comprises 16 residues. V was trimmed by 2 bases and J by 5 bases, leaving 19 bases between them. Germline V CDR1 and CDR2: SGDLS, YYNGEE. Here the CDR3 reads CASSVGGGVLRETQYF. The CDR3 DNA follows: TGTGCCAGCAGCGTCGGTGGTGGGGTCCTGAGGGAGACCCAGTACTTC.

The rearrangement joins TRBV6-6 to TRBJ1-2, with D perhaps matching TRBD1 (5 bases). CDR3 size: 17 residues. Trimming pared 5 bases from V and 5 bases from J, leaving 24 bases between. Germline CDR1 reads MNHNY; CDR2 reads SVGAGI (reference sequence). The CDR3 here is CASSRITAAGSGYGYTF. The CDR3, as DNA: TGTGCCAGCAGTCGCATCACCGCCGCAGGGAGCGGGTATGGCTACACCTTC.

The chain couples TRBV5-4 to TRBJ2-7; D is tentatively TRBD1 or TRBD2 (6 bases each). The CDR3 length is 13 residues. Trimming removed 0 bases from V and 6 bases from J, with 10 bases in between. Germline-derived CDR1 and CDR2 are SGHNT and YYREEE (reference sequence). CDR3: CASSLAGGAEQYF. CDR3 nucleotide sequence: TGTGCCAGCAGCTTGGCCGGGGGCGCCGAGCAGTACTTC.

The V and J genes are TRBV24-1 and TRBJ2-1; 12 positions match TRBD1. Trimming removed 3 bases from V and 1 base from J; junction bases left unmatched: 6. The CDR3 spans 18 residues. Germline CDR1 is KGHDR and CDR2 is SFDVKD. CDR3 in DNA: TGTGCCACCAGTGATACGGGACAGGGGGCACGATCCTACAATGAGCAGTTCTTC. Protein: CATSDTGQGARSYNEQFF.

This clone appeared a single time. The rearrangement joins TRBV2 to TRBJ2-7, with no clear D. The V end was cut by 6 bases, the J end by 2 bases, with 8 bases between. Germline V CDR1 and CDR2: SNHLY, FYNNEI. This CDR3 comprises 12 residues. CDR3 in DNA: TGTGCCAGCAGCTTGGAGACCTACGAGCAGTACTTC. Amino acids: CASSLETYEQYF.

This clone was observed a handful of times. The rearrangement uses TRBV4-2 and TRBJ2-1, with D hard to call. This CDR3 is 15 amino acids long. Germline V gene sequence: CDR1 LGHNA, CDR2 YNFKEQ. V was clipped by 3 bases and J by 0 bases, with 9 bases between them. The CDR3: CASSQGLSSYNEQFF. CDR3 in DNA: TGTGCCAGCAGCCAGGGTTTGAGCTCCTACAATGAGCAGTTCTTC.

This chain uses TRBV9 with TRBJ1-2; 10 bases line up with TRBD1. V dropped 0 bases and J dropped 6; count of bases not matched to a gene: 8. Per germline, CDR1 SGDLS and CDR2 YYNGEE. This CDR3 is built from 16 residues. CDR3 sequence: CASSVAPGQGLHGYTF. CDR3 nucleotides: TGTGCCAGCAGCGTAGCCCCGGGACAGGGGTTGCATGGCTACACCTTC. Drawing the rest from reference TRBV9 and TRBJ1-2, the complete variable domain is DSGVTQTPKHLITATGQRVTLRCSPRSGDLSVYWYQQSLDQGLQFLIQYYNGEERAKGNILERFSAQQFPDLHSELNLSSLELGDSALYFCASSVAPGQGLHGYTFGSGTRLTVV.

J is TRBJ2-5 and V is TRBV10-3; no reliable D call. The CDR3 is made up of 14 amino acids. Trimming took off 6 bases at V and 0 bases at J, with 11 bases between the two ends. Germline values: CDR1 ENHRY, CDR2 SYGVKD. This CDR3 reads CAIRVDLYQETQYF. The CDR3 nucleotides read TGTGCCATCAGGGTTGACTTGTACCAAGAGACCCAGTACTTC.

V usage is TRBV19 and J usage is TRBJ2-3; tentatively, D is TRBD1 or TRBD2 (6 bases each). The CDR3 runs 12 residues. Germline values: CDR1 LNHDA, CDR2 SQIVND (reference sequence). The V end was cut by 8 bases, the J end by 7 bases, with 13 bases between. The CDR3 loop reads CASGGPFNTQYF. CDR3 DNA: TGTGCCAGTGGGGGGCCCTTTAATACGCAGTATTTT.

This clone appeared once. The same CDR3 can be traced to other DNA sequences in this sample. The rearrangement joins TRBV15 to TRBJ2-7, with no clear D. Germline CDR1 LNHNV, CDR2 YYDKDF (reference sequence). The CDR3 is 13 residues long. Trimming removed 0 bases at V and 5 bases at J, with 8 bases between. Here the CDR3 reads CATSRDRSDEQYF. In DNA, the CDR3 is TGTGCCACCAGCAGAGATCGAAGTGACGAGCAGTACTTC.

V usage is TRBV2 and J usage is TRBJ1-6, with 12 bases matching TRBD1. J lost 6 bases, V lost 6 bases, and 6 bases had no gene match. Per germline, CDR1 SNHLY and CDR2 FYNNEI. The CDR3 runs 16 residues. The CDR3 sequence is CASRGDRGRGNSPLHF. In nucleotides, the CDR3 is TGTGCCAGCAGGGGGGACAGGGGGCGAGGTAATTCACCCCTCCACTTT.

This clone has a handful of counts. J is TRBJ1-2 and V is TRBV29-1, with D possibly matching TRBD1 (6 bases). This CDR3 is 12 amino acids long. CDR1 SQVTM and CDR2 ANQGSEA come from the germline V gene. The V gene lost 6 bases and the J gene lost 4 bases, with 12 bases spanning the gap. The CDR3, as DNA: TGCAGCGTAAAAGGACAGAGCTATGGCTACACCTTC. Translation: CSVKGQSYGYTF.

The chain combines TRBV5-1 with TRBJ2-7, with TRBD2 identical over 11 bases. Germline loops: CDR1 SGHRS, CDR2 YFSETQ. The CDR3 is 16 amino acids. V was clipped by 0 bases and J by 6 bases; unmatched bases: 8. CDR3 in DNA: TGCGCCAGCAGCTTGGGCCTACTAGCGGGAGAAGGCGAGCAGTACTTC. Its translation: CASSLGLLAGEGEQYF.